Below, 17 T cell receptor beta chains from the same sample are listed, as sequenced in a study of PD-1 blockade in classical Hodgkin lymphoma. Produced via immunoSEQ multiplex PCR; TCRdb's table is partial and in-frame only. This table has approximately 52,000 clones, around nine tenths appearing once. Specified time point: cycle 4 day 1 (C4D1), after five to seven weeks of nivolumab. Patients all relapsed after autologous stem cell transplantation, and there was variation in brentuximab vedotin exposure. The sequencing used peripheral blood mononuclear cells (PBMCs), collected before the fourth cycle of nivolumab. The source is a human donor with classical Hodgkin lymphoma.

The chain joins TRBV2 to TRBJ2-7, with 8 bases fitting TRBD2. Germline V CDR1 and CDR2: SNHLY, FYNNEI. CDR3 length: 11 residues. CDR3 protein: CASGGRYEQYF. DNA for the CDR3: TGTGCGAGCGGGGGCAGGTACGAGCAGTACTTC.

CDR3 residues: CASSLFWDRLGPGELFF. CDR3 in DNA: TGTGCCAGCAGCTTATTTTGGGACAGGCTGGGCCCCGGGGAGCTGTTTTTT. The V call is TRBV7-2, the J call TRBJ2-2; the match to TRBD1 covers 8 bases. This CDR3 has 17 residues. CDR1 and CDR2 (germline): SGHTA, FQGNSA. After removal of 2 bases from V and 6 bases from J, the junction contained 11 bases not matched to a gene.

The chain is built from TRBV15 and TRBJ1-2; TRBD1 aligns across 8 bases. Germline V gene lookup returns CDR1 LNHNV and CDR2 YYDKDF (reference sequence). This CDR3 region has 15 residues. V lost 6 bases to trimming and J lost 0 bases; unmatched junction nucleotides: 6. Here the CDR3 reads CATRFLTGANYGYTF. CDR3 sequence (DNA): TGTGCCACCAGGTTCTTGACAGGGGCTAACTATGGCTACACCTTC.

This clone was detected only once. The CDR3 region is CASSLRTGGDTGELFF. In nucleotides, the CDR3 is TGTGCCAGCAGCTTGAGGACAGGGGGCGACACCGGGGAGCTGTTTTTT. The chain couples TRBV13 to TRBJ2-2; TRBD1 matches at 11 bases. V lost 3 bases to trimming and J lost 3 bases; unmatched junction nucleotides: 3. The CDR3 totals 16 residues. Per the germline V gene, CDR1 is PRHDT and CDR2 is FYEKMQ (reference sequence). The complete variable domain, with remaining parts taken from reference TRBV13 and TRBJ2-2, reads AAGVIQSPRHLIKEKRETATLKCYPIPRHDTVYWYQQGPGQDPQFLISFYEKMQSDKGSIPDRFSAQQFSDYHSELNMSSLELGDSALYFCASSLRTGGDTGELFFGEGSRLTVL.

The chain is built from TRBV5-5 and TRBJ2-7; 7 nucleotides align to TRBD1. V lost 3 bases to trimming and J lost 2 bases; unmatched junction nucleotides: 14. CDR1 is SGHKS and CDR2 is YYEKEE in the germline V gene (reference sequence). The CDR3 runs to 17 residues. The CDR3 DNA follows: TGTGCCAGCAGCTGGGGACCGACAGGGATTCTTCCCTACGAGCAGTACTTC. Encoded protein: CASSWGPTGILPYEQYF.

The chain joins TRBV4-1 to TRBJ2-5, with 10 bases aligning to TRBD1. The CDR3 sequence is 16 residues long. Germline-derived CDR1 and CDR2 are MGHRA and YSYEKL. V lost 0 bases to trimming and J lost 7 bases; unmatched junction nucleotides: 8. As DNA, the CDR3 is TGCGCCAGCAGCCAAGATCGACAGGGGGCAGATGGGACCCAGTACTTC. Protein product: CASSQDRQGADGTQYF.

The chain couples TRBV4-1 to TRBJ2-5; D gene uncertain. The CDR3 loop spans 15 amino acids. Germline values: CDR1 MGHRA, CDR2 YSYEKL. V lost 1 base and J lost 5, with 14 bases in between. CDR3 region: CASSQVEQPGETQYF. In nucleotides, the CDR3 is TGCGCCAGCAGCCAAGTCGAACAGCCGGGCGAGACCCAGTACTTC.

This chain connects TRBV18 to TRBJ1-4; TRBD1 matches 8 bases. Germline V lookup: CDR1 KGHSH, CDR2 LQKENI. The CDR3 sequence is 14 residues long. Trimming at V came to 3 bases and at J to 8 bases, leaving 5 bases not matched to a gene. The CDR3 sequence is CASSPGQGHEKLFF. The CDR3 DNA is TGTGCCAGCTCACCCGGACAGGGTCACGAAAAACTGTTTTTT.

The chain joins TRBV7-2 to TRBJ2-2, with 9 positions matching TRBD1. The V gene end was trimmed by 7 bases and the J gene end by 5 bases; junction bases not matched to a gene: 5. Germline-derived CDR1 and CDR2 are SGHTA and FQGNSA. The CDR3 has 14 amino acids. The CDR3 DNA is TGTGCCAGCATCCTAGGACAGGGGACCGGGGAGCTGTTTTTT. Protein product: CASILGQGTGELFF. Variable domain in full (rest from reference TRBV7-2 and TRBJ2-2): GAGVSQSPSNKVTEKGKDVELRCDPISGHTALYWYRQSLGQGLEFLIYFQGNSAPDKSGLPSDRFSAERTGGSVSTLTIQRTQQEDSAVYLCASILGQGTGELFFGEGSRLTVL.

This clone has only a few counts. This chain joins TRBV28 and TRBJ2-3; weak D call: TRBD1 (7 bases). The ends were cut back, 6 bases at V and 9 bases at J, with 13 bases in the middle. The CDR3 is made up of 12 amino acids. The germline V gene has CDR1 MDHEN and CDR2 SYDVKM. The CDR3 here is CASSPTGRTQYF. The CDR3 bases are TGTGCCAGCAGCCCGACAGGGAGGACGCAGTATTTT. The variable domain in full, completed from reference TRBV28 and TRBJ2-3, reads DVKVTQSSRYLVKRTGEKVFLECVQDMDHENMFWYRQDPGLGLRLIYFSYDVKMKEKGDIPEGYSVSREKKERFSLILESASTNQTSMYLCASSPTGRTQYFGPGTRLTVL.

The genes are TRBV6-1 and TRBJ1-3, with unresolved D. The CDR3 totals 12 residues. CDR1 and CDR2 (germline): MNHNS, SASEGT. V was clipped by 3 bases and J by 4 bases, with 4 bases between them. CDR3 in DNA: TGTGCCAGCAGTGAGAGGGGAAACACCATATATTTT. Amino acid sequence: CASSERGNTIYF.

The rearrangement uses TRBV5-8 and TRBJ1-2; D ambiguous. Germline V gene lookup returns CDR1 SGHTS and CDR2 YDEGEE. V gave up 4 bases and J gave up 1 base, with 14 bases separating them. CDR3 size: 15 residues. CDR3 residues: CASSDPEEVNYGYTF. The CDR3 DNA sequence: TGTGCCAGCAGCGACCCCGAGGAAGTTAACTATGGCTACACCTTC. The full variable domain, completed using reference TRBV5-8 and TRBJ1-2, is EAGVTQSPTHLIKTRGQQATLRCSPISGHTSVYWYQQALGLGLQFLLWYDEGEERNRGNFPPRFSGRQFPNYSSELNVNALELEDSALYLCASSDPEEVNYGYTFGSGTRLTVV.

The chain recombines TRBV9 with TRBJ2-7, with 8 bases that match TRBD2. This CDR3 is 14 amino acids long. V gave up 4 bases and J gave up 7 bases; unmatched junction bases: 10. The germline CDR1 and CDR2 sequences are SGDLS and YYNGEE. The CDR3 region has the DNA TGTGCCAGCAGCCCGATAGCGGGGACGGGGGAGCAGTACTTC. Its translation is CASSPIAGTGEQYF. The complete variable domain, with remaining parts taken from reference TRBV9 and TRBJ2-7, reads DSGVTQTPKHLITATGQRVTLRCSPRSGDLSVYWYQQSLDQGLQFLIQYYNGEERAKGNILERFSAQQFPDLHSELNLSSLELGDSALYFCASSPIAGTGEQYFGPGTRLTVT.

The chain uses TRBV10-3 and TRBJ1-1, with 8 nucleotides matching TRBD1. V was clipped by 10 bases and J by 5 bases; unmatched bases: 6. This CDR3 has 12 residues. CDR1 is ENHRY, CDR2 SYGVKD, per germline. The CDR3 reads CATTGAGTEAFF. Here the CDR3 DNA reads TGTGCCACGACAGGGGCCGGAACTGAAGCTTTCTTT.

This clone was picked up a small number of times. This chain uses TRBV28 with TRBJ2-5, with 8 nucleotides matching TRBD2. V gave up 2 bases and J gave up 2 bases; unmatched junction bases: 4. This CDR3 contains 15 residues. The V gene's germline CDR1 is MDHEN and CDR2 SYDVKM. The CDR3 DNA follows: TGTGCCAGCAGTTTACGGGGGGGGACTCAAGAGACCCAGTACTTC. It encodes CASSLRGGTQETQYF.

The chain employs TRBV6-6 and TRBJ1-5; D is uncertain. V lost 8 bases, J lost 6 bases, and 17 bases lay in between. The CDR3 is 14 residues long. Per the germline V gene, CDR1 is MNHNY and CDR2 is SVGAGI (reference sequence). For the CDR3, the DNA is TGTGCCAGCGACCGCGGGGAAGCCGGTCAGCCCCAGCATTTT. It yields the protein CASDRGEAGQPQHF.

V usage is TRBV28 and J usage is TRBJ2-2; weak D call: TRBD2 (7 bases). The CDR3 spans 17 residues. CDR1 and CDR2 from the germline V gene are MDHEN and SYDVKM. The V and J ends lost 6 bases and 0 bases respectively, with 17 bases between them. CDR3 bases: TGTGCCAGCAGGTCTGGGGGGGGCAGGTCGAACACCGGGGAGCTGTTTTTT. As protein: CASRSGGGRSNTGELFF. Drawing the rest from reference TRBV28 and TRBJ2-2, the complete variable domain is DVKVTQSSRYLVKRTGEKVFLECVQDMDHENMFWYRQDPGLGLRLIYFSYDVKMKEKGDIPEGYSVSREKKERFSLILESASTNQTSMYLCASRSGGGRSNTGELFFGEGSRLTVL.